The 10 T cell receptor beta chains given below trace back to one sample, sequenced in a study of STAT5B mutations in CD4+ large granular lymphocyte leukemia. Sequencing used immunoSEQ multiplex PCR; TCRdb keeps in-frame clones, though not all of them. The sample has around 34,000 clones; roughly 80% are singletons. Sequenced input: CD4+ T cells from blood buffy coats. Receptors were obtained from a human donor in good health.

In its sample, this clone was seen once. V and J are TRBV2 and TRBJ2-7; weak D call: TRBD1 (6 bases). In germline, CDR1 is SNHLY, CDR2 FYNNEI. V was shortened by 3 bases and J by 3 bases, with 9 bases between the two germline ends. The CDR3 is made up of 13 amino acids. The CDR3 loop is CASSDDRFYEQYF. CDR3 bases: TGTGCCAGCAGTGACGACAGGTTCTACGAGCAGTACTTC.

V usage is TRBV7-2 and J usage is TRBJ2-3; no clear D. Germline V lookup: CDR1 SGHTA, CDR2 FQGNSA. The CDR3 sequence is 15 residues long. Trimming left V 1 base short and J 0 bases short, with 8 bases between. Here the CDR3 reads CASSLGPMSTDTQYF. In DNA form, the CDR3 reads TGTGCCAGCAGCTTAGGACCCATGAGCACAGATACGCAGTATTTT.

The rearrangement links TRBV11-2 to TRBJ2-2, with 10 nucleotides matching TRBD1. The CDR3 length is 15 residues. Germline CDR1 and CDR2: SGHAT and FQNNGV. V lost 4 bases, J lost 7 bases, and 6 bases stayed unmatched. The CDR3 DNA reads TGTGCCAGCAGCTATACCGGGACAGGGGTCGGGGAGCTGTTTTTT. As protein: CASSYTGTGVGELFF. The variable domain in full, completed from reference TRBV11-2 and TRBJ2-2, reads EAGVAQSPRYKIIEKRQSVAFWCNPISGHATLYWYQQILGQGPKLLIQFQNNGVVDDSQLPKDRFSAERLKGVDSTLKIQPAKLEDSAVYLCASSYTGTGVGELFFGEGSRLTVL.

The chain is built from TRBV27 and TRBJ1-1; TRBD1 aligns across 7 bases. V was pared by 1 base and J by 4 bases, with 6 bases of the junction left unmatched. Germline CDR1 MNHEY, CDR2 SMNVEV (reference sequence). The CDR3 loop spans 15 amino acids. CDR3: CASSLWATGSTEAFF. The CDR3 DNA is TGTGCCAGCAGTTTATGGGCGACAGGGAGCACTGAAGCTTTCTTT.

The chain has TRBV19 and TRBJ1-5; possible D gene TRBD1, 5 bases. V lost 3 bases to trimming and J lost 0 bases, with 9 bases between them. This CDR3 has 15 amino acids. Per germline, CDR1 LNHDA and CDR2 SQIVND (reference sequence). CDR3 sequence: CASSIRQGSNQPQHF. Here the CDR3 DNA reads TGTGCCAGTAGTATTCGCCAGGGTAGCAATCAGCCCCAGCATTTT. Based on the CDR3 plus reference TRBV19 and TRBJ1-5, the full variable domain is DGGITQSPKYLFRKEGQNVTLSCEQNLNHDAMYWYRQDPGQGLRLIYYSQIVNDFQKGDIAEGYSVSREKKESFPLTVTSAQKNPTAFYLCASSIRQGSNQPQHFGDGTRLSIL.

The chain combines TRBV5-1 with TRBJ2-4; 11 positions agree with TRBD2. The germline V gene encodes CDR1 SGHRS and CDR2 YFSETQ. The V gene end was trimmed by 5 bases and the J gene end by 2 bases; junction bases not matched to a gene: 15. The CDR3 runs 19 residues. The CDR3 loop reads CASRSATSGRVPTKNIQYF. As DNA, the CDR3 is TGCGCCAGCAGGTCGGCCACTAGCGGGAGAGTTCCTACCAAAAACATTCAGTACTTC.

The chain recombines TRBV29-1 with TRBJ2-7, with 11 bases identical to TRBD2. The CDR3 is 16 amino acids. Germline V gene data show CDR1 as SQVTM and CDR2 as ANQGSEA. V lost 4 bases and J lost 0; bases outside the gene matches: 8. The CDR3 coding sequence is TGCAGCGTTGGTGGGAAGACTAGCGGGATCTCCTACGAGCAGTACTTC. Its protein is CSVGGKTSGISYEQYF.

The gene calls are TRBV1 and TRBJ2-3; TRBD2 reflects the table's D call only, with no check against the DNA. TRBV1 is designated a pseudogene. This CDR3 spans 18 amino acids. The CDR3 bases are TGCACCAGCAGCCAACGGCTAGCGGTCTTGTCACAATCAGATACGCAGTATTTT. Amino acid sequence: CTSSQRLAVLSQSDTQYF.

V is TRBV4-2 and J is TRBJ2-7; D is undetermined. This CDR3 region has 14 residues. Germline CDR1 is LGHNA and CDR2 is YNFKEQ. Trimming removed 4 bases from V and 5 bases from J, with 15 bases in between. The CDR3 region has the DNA TGTGCCAGCAGCCCCGAAGGTGGGGTCCACGAGCAGTACTTC. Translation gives CASSPEGGVHEQYF.

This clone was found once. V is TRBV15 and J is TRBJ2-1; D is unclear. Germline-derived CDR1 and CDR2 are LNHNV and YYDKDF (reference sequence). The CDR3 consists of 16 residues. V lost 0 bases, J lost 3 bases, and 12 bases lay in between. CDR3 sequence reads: CATSREATMGYNEQFF. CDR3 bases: TGTGCCACCAGCAGAGAGGCGACCATGGGCTACAATGAGCAGTTCTTC.